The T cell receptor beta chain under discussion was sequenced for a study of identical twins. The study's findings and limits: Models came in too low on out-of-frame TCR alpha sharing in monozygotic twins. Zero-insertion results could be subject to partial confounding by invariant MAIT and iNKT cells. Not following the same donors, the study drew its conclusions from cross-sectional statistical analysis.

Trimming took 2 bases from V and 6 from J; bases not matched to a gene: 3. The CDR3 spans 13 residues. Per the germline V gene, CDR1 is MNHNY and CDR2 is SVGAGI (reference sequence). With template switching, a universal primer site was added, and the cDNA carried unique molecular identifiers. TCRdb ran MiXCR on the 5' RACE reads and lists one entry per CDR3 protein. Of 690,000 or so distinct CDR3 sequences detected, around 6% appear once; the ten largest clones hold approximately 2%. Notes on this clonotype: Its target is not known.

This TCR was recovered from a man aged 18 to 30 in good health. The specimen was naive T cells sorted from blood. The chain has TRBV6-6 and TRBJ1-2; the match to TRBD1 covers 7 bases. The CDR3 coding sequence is TGTGCCAGCAGTTACCTCGACAGGGATGGCTACACCTTC. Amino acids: CASSYLDRDGYTF.